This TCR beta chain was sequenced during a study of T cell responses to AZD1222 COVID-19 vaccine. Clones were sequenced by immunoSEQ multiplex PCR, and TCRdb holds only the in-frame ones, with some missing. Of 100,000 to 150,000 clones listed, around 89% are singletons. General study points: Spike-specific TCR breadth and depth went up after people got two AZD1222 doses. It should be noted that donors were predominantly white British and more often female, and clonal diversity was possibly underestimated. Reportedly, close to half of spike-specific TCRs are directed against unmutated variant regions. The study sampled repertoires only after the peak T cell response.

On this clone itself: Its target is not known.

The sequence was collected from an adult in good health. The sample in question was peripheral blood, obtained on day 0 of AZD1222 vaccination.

The CDR3 here is CASSGGTGPYEQYF. CDR3 bases: TGTGCCAGCAGTGGGGGGACAGGACCCTACGAGCAGTACTTC. The V call is TRBV28, the J call TRBJ2-7; 8 positions agree with TRBD1. The CDR3 spans 14 residues. Germline loops: CDR1 MDHEN, CDR2 SYDVKM. The J segment lost 2 bases and the V segment lost 5 bases, leaving 5 bases of the junction unmatched. The full variable domain, in which reference TRBV28 and TRBJ2-7 provide the parts outside the CDR3, is DVKVTQSSRYLVKRTGEKVFLECVQDMDHENMFWYRQDPGLGLRLIYFSYDVKMKEKGDIPEGYSVSREKKERFSLILESASTNQTSMYLCASSGGTGPYEQYFGPGTRLTVT.